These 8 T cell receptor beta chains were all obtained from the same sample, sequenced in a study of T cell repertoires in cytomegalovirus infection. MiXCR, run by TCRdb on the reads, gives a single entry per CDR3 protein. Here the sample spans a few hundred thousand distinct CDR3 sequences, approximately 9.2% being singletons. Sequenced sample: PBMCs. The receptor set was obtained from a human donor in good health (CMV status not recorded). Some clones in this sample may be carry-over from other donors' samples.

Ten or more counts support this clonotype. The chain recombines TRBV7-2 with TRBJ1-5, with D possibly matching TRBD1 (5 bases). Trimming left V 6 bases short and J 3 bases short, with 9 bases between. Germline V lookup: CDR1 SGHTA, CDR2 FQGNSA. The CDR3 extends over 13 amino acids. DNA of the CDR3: TGTGCCAGCAGGAGGGACCTCAATCAGCCCCAGCATTTT. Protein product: CASRRDLNQPQHF.

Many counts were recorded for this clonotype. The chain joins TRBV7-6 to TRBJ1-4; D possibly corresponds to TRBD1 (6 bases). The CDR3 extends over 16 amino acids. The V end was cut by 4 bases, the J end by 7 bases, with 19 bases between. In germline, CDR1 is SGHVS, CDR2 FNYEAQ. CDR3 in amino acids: CASSSGYRERGEKLFF. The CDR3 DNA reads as TGTGCCAGCAGCTCAGGGTACAGGGAAAGAGGTGAAAAACTGTTTTTT. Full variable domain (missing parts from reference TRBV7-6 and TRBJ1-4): GAGVSQSPRYKVTKRGQDVALRCDPISGHVSLYWYRQALGQGPEFLTYFNYEAQQDKSGLPNDRFSAERPEGSISTLTIQRTEQRDSAMYRCASSSGYRERGEKLFFGSGTQLSVL.

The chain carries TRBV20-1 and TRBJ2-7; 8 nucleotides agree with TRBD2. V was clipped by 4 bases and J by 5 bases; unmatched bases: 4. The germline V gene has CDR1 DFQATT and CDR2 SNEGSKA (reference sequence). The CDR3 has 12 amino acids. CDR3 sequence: CSAISGSHEQYF. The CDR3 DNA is TGCAGTGCTATCAGCGGGAGCCACGAGCAGTACTTC.

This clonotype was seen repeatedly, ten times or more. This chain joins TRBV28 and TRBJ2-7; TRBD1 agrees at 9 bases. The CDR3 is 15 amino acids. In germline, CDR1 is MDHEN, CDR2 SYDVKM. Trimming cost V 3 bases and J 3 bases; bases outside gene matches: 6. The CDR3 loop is CASSFDRGALYEQYF. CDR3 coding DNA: TGTGCCAGCAGTTTCGACAGGGGGGCCCTCTACGAGCAGTACTTC.

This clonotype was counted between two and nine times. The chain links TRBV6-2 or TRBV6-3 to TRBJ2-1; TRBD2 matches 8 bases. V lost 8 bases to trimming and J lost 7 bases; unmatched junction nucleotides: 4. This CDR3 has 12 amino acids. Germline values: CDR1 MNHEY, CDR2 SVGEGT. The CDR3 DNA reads TGTGCCAGCGGGACTAGTTTGAATGAGCAGTTCTTC. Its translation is CASGTSLNEQFF.

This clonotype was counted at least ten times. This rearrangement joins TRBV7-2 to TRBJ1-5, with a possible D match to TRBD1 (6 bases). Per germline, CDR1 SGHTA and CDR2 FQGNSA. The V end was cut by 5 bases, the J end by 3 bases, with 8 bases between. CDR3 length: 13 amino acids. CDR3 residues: CASSQGNNQPQHF. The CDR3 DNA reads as TGTGCCAGCAGCCAGGGGAACAATCAGCCCCAGCATTTT.

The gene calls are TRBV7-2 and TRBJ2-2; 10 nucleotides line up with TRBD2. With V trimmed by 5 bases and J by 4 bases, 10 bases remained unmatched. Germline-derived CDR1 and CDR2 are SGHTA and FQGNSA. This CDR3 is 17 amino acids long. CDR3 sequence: CASSPGGLAVPTGELFF. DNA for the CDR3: TGTGCCAGCAGCCCAGGCGGACTAGCGGTGCCCACCGGGGAGCTGTTTTTT.

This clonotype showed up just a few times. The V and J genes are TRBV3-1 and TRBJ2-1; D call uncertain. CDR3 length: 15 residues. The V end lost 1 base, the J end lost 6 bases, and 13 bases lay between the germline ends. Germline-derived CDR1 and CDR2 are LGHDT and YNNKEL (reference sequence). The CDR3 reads CASSQAGPLSNEQFF. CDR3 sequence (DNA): TGTGCCAGCAGCCAAGCCGGCCCTCTGTCCAATGAGCAGTTCTTC.